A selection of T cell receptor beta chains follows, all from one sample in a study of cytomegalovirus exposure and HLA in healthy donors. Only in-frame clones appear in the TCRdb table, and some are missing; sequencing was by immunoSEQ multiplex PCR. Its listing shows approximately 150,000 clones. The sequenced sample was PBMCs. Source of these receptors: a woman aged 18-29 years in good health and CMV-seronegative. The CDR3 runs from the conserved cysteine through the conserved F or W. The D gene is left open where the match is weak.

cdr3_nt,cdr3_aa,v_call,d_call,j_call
TGTGCCAGCAGCTCCGAGGGGGGGGAGCAGTACTTC,CASSSEGGEQYF,TRBV7-3,NA,TRBJ2-7
TGTGCCAGCAGCTTATCCCATACAGTACGGAACACTGAAGCTTTCTTT,CASSLSHTVRNTEAFF,TRBV7-3,NA,TRBJ1-1
TGTGCCACCTACCGGGACAGCGGACCCACTGGGGCCGACGTCCTGACTTTC,CATYRDSGPTGADVLTF,TRBV15,TRBD1,TRBJ2-6
TGCGCCAGCAGCCCCTCCCGGCCAGGGGGCGTATTAGAAGCTTTCTTT,CASSPSRPGGVLEAFF,TRBV5-1,TRBD1,TRBJ1-1
TGCGCCAGCAGTAAGACTAGCGGGGTTTCCTACAATGAGCAGTTCTTC,CASSKTSGVSYNEQFF,TRBV5-1,TRBD2,TRBJ2-1
TGCGCCAGCAGTCTGGGGGGAGGACAGGGCTACTATGGCTACACCTTC,CASSLGGGQGYYGYTF,TRBV5-1,TRBD1,TRBJ1-2
TGCGCCAGCTACCATCACAGACCAAACAATCAACCCCAGCATTTT,CASYHHRPNNQPQHF,TRBV5-1,NA,TRBJ1-5
TGTGCCAGTCAGGGCGATAATCAGCCCCAGCATTTT,CASQGDNQPQHF,TRBV19,NA,TRBJ1-5
TGCGCCAGCAGCTCAGGGGGCGGAAACACCTTC,CASSSGGGNTF,TRBV4-1,TRBD1,TRBJ1-2
TGCGCCAGCAGCTCTAGCGGGAGGGGCCAAGAGACCCAGTACTTC,CASSSSGRGQETQYF,TRBV5-1,TRBD2,TRBJ2-5
TGCGCCAGCAGGCAGCAGACAGGGATGGAAGATTGGATTTTT,CASRQQTGMEDWIF,TRBV5-1,TRBD1,TRBJ1-4
TGTGCCAGCAGTTTGGCTAGCGGTACAGATACGCAGTATTTT,CASSLASGTDTQYF,TRBV6-5,TRBD2,TRBJ2-3
TGTGCCAGCTCACCATCCACAGGGATCTCTGGAAACACCATATATTTT,CASSPSTGISGNTIYF,TRBV18,NA,TRBJ1-3